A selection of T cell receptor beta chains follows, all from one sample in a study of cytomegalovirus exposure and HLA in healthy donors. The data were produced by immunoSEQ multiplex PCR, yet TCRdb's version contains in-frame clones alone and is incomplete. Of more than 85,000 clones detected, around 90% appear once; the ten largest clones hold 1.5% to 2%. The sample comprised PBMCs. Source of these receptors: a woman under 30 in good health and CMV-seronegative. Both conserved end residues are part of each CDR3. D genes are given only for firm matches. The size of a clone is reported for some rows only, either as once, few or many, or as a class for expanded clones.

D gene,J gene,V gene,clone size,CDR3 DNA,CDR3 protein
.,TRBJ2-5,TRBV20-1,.,TGCAGTGCTAGTCCGGAAGAGACCCAGTACTTC,CSASPEETQYF
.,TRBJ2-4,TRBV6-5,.,TGTGCCAGCAGTTCGTGGCAAAAAAACATTCAGTACTTC,CASSSWQKNIQYF
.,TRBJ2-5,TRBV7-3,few,TGTGCCAGCAGCTCGGGCGGGGCCTTAGAGACCCAGTACTTC,CASSSGGALETQYF
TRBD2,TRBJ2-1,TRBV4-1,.,TGCGCCAGCAGCCAAGATGTGACTAGCGGGAGGAGTGAGCAGTTCTTC,CASSQDVTSGRSEQFF
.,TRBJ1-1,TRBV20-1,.,TGCAGTGCTATTAAGCGCACTGAAGCTTTCTTT,CSAIKRTEAFF
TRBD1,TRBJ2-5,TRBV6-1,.,TGTGCCAGCAGTGATGGACAGGTGGTAGAAGGGACCCAGTACTTC,CASSDGQVVEGTQYF
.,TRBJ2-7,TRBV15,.,TGTGCCACCAGCGGTGGCGGGTACGCAACCCCTTACGAGCAGTACTTC,CATSGGGYATPYEQYF
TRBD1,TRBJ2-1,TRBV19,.,TGTGCCAGTAGTATTTACGGCGCAGGGGGATCCTACAATGAGCAGTTCTTC,CASSIYGAGGSYNEQFF
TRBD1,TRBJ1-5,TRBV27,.,TGTGCCAGCAGTCCCGGGACAGGGGGGGAGGCCCAGCATTTT,CASSPGTGGEAQHF
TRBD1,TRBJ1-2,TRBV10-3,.,TGTGCCATCAGTGTGGGGACAGGGGGAGACTATGGCTACACCTTC,CAISVGTGGDYGYTF
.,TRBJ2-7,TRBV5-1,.,TGCGCCAGCAGCTTGGTGGTCAGCTCCTACGAGCAGTACTTC,CASSLVVSSYEQYF
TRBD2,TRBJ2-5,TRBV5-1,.,TGCGCCAGCAGCTCCTGGACGTCTAGCGGGCTGGGTGAGACCCAGTACTTC,CASSSWTSSGLGETQYF
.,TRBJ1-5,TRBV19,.,TGTGCCAGTAGTTGGGAAGGGCCAGGGCAGCCCCAGCATTTT,CASSWEGPGQPQHF
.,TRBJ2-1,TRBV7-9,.,TGTGCCAGCAGCTTACCAGACAATGAGCAGTTCTTC,CASSLPDNEQFF
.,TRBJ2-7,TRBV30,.,TGTGCCTGGGGAACCCATGGGCCCGGCGAGCAGTACTTC,CAWGTHGPGEQYF
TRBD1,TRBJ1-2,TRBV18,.,TGTGCCAGCTCACCACGCGAGGGGGCTGGCTACACCTTC,CASSPREGAGYTF
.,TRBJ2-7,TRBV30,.,TGTGCCTGGAGTATGGGCAGCAGTTACGAGCAGTACTTC,CAWSMGSSYEQYF
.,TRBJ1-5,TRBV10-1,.,TGCGCCAGCAGTGAGCCGGCCGGCGGACAGCCCCAGCATTTT,CASSEPAGGQPQHF
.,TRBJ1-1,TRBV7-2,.,TGTGCCAGCAGCTTGCGGACAGAGAACACTGAAGCTTTCTTT,CASSLRTENTEAFF
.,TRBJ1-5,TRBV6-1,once,TGTGCCAGCAATCAGGCAGGAGGGAATCAGCCCCAGCATTTT,CASNQAGGNQPQHF
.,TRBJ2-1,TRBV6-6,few,TGTGCCAGCAGTTACTCGGGTAGCTCCTTGGTGTTCTTC,CASSYSGSSLVFF
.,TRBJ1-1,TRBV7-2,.,TGTGCCAGCAGCTTAGCTGCAGGCCCGAACACTGAAGCTTTCTTT,CASSLAAGPNTEAFF
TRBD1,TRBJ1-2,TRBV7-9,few,TGTGCCAGCAGCTCTACAGGGGAGTACTATGGCTACACCTTC,CASSSTGEYYGYTF
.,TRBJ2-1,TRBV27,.,TGTGCCAGCAGTGCCGGATCACCCAGGCCCAATGAGCAGTTCTTC,CASSAGSPRPNEQFF
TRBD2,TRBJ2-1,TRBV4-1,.,TGCGCCAGCAGCCCTAGCGGGAGGGCCTACAATGAGCAGTTCTTC,CASSPSGRAYNEQFF
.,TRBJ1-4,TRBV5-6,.,TGTGCCAGCAGCCAAACGGGAGAAAAACTGTTTTTT,CASSQTGEKLFF
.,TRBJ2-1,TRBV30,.,TGTGCCTGGAGACCCGGGGTGACCAATGAGCAGTTCTTC,CAWRPGVTNEQFF
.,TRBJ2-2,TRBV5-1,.,TGCGCCAGCAGCTTGGATAGGTTCGGAGACACCGGGGAGCTGTTTTTT,CASSLDRFGDTGELFF
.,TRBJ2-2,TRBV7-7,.,TGTGCTAGCAGCTCGACAGTTATCGCCGGGGAGCTGTTTTTT,CASSSTVIAGELFF
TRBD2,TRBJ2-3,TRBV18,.,TGTGCCAGCTCACCACGTCGACTAGCGGGGGGAGATACGCAGTATTTT,CASSPRRLAGGDTQYF
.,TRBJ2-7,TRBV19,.,TGTGCCAGTAGCCCTTGGACGGGGGTTGACGAGCAGTACTTC,CASSPWTGVDEQYF
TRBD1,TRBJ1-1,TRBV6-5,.,TGTGCCAGCAGTTATTTAGGACAGGGAACAGCTGAAGCTTTCTTT,CASSYLGQGTAEAFF
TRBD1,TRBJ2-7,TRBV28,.,TGTGCCAGCAGCTTTTCGGGACAGCTCTACGAGCAGTACTTC,CASSFSGQLYEQYF
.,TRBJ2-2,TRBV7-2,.,TGTGCCAGCAGCCGCAGACTACTCAACACCGGGGAGCTGTTTTTT,CASSRRLLNTGELFF
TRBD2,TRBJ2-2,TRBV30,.,TGTGCCTGGATGATCTCCGAGATCTTTAGCGGGATCCACACCGGGGAGCTGTTTTTT,CAWMISEIFSGIHTGELFF
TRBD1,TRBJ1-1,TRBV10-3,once,TGTGCCATCAGTGAGGACAGGGTGAACACTGAAGCTTTCTTT,CAISEDRVNTEAFF
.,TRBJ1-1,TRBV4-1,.,TGCGCCAGCAGCCAAGTTGCGGGGAAGAACACTGAAGCTTTCTTT,CASSQVAGKNTEAFF
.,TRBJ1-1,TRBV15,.,TGTGCCACCAGCAGAGATGGCACCACTGAAGCTTTCTTT,CATSRDGTTEAFF
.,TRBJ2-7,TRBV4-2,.,TGTGCCAGCAGCCAAGCTAAGCTTACCTACGAGCAGTACTTC,CASSQAKLTYEQYF
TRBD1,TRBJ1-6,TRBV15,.,TGTGCCACCAGCAGAGGACAGGGTGGATCACCCCTCCACTTT,CATSRGQGGSPLHF
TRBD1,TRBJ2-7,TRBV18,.,TGTGCCAGCTCACGCGACAGGGCCTACGAGCAGTACTTC,CASSRDRAYEQYF
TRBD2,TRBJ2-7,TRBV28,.,TGTGCCAGCAGTTTATGGGTAGCGGGGGGAACCTACGAGCAGTACTTC,CASSLWVAGGTYEQYF
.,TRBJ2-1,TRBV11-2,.,TGTGCCAGCAGCTTAGATCCGGGATATTCCTACAATGAGCAGTTCTTC,CASSLDPGYSYNEQFF
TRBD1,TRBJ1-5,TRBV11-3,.,TGTGCCAGCAGCTGGTACCGGGACAGGGGGCGAATAGACAATCAGCCCCAGCATTTT,CASSWYRDRGRIDNQPQHF
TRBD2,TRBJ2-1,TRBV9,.,TGTGCCAGCAGCGTAGGGACTAGCGCCCACAATGAGCAGTTCTTC,CASSVGTSAHNEQFF